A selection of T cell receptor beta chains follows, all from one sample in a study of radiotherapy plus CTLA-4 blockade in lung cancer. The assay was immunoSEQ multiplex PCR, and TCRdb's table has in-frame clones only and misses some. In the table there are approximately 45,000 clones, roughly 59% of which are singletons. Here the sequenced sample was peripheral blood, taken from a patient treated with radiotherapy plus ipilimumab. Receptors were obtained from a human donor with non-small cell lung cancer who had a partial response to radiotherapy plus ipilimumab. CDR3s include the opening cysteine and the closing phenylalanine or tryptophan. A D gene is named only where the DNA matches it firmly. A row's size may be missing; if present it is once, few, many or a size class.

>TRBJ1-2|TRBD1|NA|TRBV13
TGTGCCAGCAGCTCAAACAGGGGGGTGGACTATGGCTACACCTTC
CASSSNRGVDYGYTF
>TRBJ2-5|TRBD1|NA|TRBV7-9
TGTGCCAGCAGCTTCGGGGACAGGGGTCTCCAAGAGACCCAGTACTTC
CASSFGDRGLQETQYF
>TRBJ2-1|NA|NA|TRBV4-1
TGCGCCAGCAGCCAAGAAGATATCGCGGGACAGTTCTTC
CASSQEDIAGQFF
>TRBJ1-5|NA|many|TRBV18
TGTGCCAGCTCACTACTTAGTCCGACATCCGGCTCTAGCAATCAGCCCCAGCATTTT
CASSLLSPTSGSSNQPQHF
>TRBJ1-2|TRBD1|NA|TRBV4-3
TGCGCCAGCAGCCAACGTCCAGGGGGATCAGATAACTATGGCTACACCTTC
CASSQRPGGSDNYGYTF
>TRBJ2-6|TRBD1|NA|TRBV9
TGTGCCAGCAGCTCCCGGACAGGGAAGGCGTCTGGGGCCAACGTCCTGACTTTC
CASSSRTGKASGANVLTF
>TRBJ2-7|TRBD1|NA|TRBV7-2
TGTGCCAGCAGCTGGACAGGGGGCCCCTTCTACGAGCAGTACTTC
CASSWTGGPFYEQYF
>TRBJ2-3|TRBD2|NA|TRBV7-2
TGTGCCAGCAGCTTAAACGGGGGGGCCGTAGGAGATACGCAGTATTTT
CASSLNGGAVGDTQYF
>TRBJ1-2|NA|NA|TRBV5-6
TGTGCCAGCAGCTACGGGACTCCGGTTCCGACCTTC
CASSYGTPVPTF
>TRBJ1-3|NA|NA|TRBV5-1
TGCGCCAGCAGCCTGGGGTTGGTGAGCTCTGGAAACACCATATATTTT
CASSLGLVSSGNTIYF
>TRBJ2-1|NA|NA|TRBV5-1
TGCGCCAGCCAGACAGGCGACGGCTACAATGAGCAGTTCTTC
CASQTGDGYNEQFF
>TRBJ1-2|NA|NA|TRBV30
TGTGCCTGGAGTCTCCTTGTCGGGCCGGGGAACTATGGCTACACCTTC
CAWSLLVGPGNYGYTF
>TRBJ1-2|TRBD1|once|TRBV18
TGTGCCAGCTCACCAGATCAAACCCGGACAGGGCCCGGCTACACCTTC
CASSPDQTRTGPGYTF
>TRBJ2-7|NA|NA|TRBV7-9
TGTGCCAGCAGCTTCCGGGGCTCCTACGAGCAGTACTTC
CASSFRGSYEQYF
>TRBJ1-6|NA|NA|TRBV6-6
TGTGCCAGCAGCGCCGGGGGGCCGGGGCTGTCCCTCCACTTT
CASSAGGPGLSLHF
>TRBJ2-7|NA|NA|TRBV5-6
TGTGCCAGCAGCTTGGGAGCGGGTTCCTACGAGCAGTACTTC
CASSLGAGSYEQYF
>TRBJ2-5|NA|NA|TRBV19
TGTGCCAGTAGTATGGGAGTTCAAGAGACCCAGTACTTC
CASSMGVQETQYF
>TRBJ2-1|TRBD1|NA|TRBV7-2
TGTGCCAGCAGCTCCGGGACAGGGGAGCAGTTCTTC
CASSSGTGEQFF
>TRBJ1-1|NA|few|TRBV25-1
TGTGCCAGCAGTGACAGATTGATGAACACTGAAGCTTTCTTT
CASSDRLMNTEAFF
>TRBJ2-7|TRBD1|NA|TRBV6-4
TGTGCCAGCATCTGCAGCGGGACAGGGGTTAACGAGCAGTACTTC
CASICSGTGVNEQYF
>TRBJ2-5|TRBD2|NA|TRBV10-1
TGCGCCGGTAGACTAGCGGGAGGGCCCGACCAAGAGACCCAGTACTTC
CAGRLAGGPDQETQYF
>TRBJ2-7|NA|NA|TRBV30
TGTGCCTGGCAAATCTCCTACGAGCAGTACTTC
CAWQISYEQYF
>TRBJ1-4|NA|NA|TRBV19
TGTGCCAGTAGTATAGAGGTCCAGGCTGGAAGGGAAAAACTGTTTTTT
CASSIEVQAGREKLFF
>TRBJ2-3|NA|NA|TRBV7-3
TGTGCCAGCAGTAAGAACTTGAACACAGATACGCAGTATTTT
CASSKNLNTDTQYF
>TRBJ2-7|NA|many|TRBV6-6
TGTGCCAGCAGTTCCATGCTTCTGGCGGACTACGAGCAGTACTTC
CASSSMLLADYEQYF
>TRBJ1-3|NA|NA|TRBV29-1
TGCAGCGTTGGAGTGACTGGAAACACCATATATTTT
CSVGVTGNTIYF
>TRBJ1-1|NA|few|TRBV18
TGTGCCAGCTCGAAGACACAGAACACTGAAGCTTTCTTT
CASSKTQNTEAFF
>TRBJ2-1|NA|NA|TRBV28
TGTGCCAGCAGTATCACTCCGGGGGATGAGCAGTTCTTC
CASSITPGDEQFF
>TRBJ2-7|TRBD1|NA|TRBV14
TGTGCCAGCAGGGCCGGGACAGATTCCTACGAGCAGTACTTC
CASRAGTDSYEQYF
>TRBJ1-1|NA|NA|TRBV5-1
TGCGCCAGCAGCAAAGCCGGGACTGCGAACACTGAAGCTTTCTTT
CASSKAGTANTEAFF
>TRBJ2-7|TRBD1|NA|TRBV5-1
TGCGCCAGCAGCTTCGACGGACAGGGTCAGTACTTC
CASSFDGQGQYF
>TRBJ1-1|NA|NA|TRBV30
TGTGCCTGGAGGTCCGGAGGACCCCGAGGGGGCACTGAAGCTTTCTTT
CAWRSGGPRGGTEAFF
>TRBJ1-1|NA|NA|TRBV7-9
TGTGCCAGCAGCTTAGGTGTAAAACCCGAGGGGAGGGGATTGACTGAAGCTTTCTTT
CASSLGVKPEGRGLTEAFF
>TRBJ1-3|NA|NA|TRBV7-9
TGTGCCAGCGCGAAGTCCATCTCTGGAAACACCATATATTTT
CASAKSISGNTIYF
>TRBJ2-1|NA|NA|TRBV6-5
TGTGCCAGCAGTTACTCGGTGGGAGTAGACAATGAGCAGTTCTTC
CASSYSVGVDNEQFF
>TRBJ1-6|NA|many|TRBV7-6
TGTGCCAGCAGCTTAGGGGCGTATTCACCCCTCCACTTT
CASSLGAYSPLHF
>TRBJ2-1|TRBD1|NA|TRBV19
TGTGCCAGTAGTACACAGGGGACGGGCAATGAGCAGTTCTTC
CASSTQGTGNEQFF
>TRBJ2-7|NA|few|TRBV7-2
TGTGCCAGCAGCTTTCCCGGGGGGCGGGACGAGTACTCCTACGAGCAGTACTTC
CASSFPGGRDEYSYEQYF
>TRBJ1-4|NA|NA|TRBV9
TGTGCCAGCAGCGTAGAGGTACAGGGAACCGAAAAACTGTTTTTT
CASSVEVQGTEKLFF
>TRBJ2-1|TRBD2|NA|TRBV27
TGTGCCAGCAGTTTATTTGCCCCCTCGACTAGCGGGGCACTGAGCTCCTACAATGAGCAGTTCTTC
CASSLFAPSTSGALSSYNEQFF
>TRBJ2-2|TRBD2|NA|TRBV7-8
TGTGCCAGCAGCTTGACCCCCGGGACTAGCGGGGGAGGCGGGGAGCTGTTTTTT
CASSLTPGTSGGGGELFF
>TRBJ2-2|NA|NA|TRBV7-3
TGTGCCAGCAGCCCCCAGGCGAACACCGGGGAGCTGTTTTTT
CASSPQANTGELFF
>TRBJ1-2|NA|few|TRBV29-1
TGCAGCGTTGAGCAGGTCTTAAATTATGGCTACACCTTC
CSVEQVLNYGYTF
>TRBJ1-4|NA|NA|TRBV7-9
TGTGCCAGCAGCTTAGCGGAAGGGGGTGAAAAACTGTTTTTT
CASSLAEGGEKLFF
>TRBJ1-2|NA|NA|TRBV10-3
TGTGCCATCGGCTGGGGGGGGAATAACTATGGCTACACCTTC
CAIGWGGNNYGYTF
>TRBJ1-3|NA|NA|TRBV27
TGTGCCAGCAGTTCCCTCGACAGTGGGGCCCGAAACACCATATATTTT
CASSSLDSGARNTIYF
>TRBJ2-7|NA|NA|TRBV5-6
TGTGCCAGCAGCTTGGGAGCGGGCCCTGGGTACGAGCAGTACTTC
CASSLGAGPGYEQYF
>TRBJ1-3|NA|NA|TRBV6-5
TGTGCCAGCAGTTTGACATCTGGAAACACCATATATTTT
CASSLTSGNTIYF
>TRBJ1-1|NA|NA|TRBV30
TGTGCCTGGAGTGTGTGGGGGGGGATGAACACTGAAGCTTTCTTT
CAWSVWGGMNTEAFF
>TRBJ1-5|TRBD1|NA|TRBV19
TGTGCCAGTAGTCCTCGGGACAGGTTCAATCAGCCCCAGCATTTT
CASSPRDRFNQPQHF
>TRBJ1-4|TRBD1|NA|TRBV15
TGTGCCACCAGCAGAGCGGGACAGCCTAATGAAAAACTGTTTTTT
CATSRAGQPNEKLFF
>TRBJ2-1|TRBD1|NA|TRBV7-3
TGTGCCAGCAGCTTATCGGACAGGGGTGAGCAGTTCTTC
CASSLSDRGEQFF
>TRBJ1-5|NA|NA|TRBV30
TGTGCCTGGACCGGGGGTAGCAATCAGCCCCAGCATTTT
CAWTGGSNQPQHF
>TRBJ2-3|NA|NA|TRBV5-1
TGCGCCAGCAGCTTGGTTGGGGCCGGCACAGATACGCAGTATTTT
CASSLVGAGTDTQYF
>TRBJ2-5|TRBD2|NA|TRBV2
TGTGCCAGCAGTGAAGCACGGGGGGATGGAGAGACCCAGTACTTC
CASSEARGDGETQYF
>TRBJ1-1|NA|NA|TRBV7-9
TGTGCCAGCAGGCCATCCGTGGGGGCGGGCACTGAAGCTTTCTTT
CASRPSVGAGTEAFF
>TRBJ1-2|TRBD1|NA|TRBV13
TGTGCCAGCAGCCTCGGGACAGGGAATTATGGCTACACCTTC
CASSLGTGNYGYTF
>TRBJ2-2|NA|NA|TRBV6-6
TGTGCCGTCAGGAGCCCGAGGGACACCGGGGAGCTGTTTTTT
CAVRSPRDTGELFF
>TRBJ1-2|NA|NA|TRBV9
TGTGCCAGCAGCGCTAGAGGGGAGGACTTACTTGGCTACACCTTC
CASSARGEDLLGYTF